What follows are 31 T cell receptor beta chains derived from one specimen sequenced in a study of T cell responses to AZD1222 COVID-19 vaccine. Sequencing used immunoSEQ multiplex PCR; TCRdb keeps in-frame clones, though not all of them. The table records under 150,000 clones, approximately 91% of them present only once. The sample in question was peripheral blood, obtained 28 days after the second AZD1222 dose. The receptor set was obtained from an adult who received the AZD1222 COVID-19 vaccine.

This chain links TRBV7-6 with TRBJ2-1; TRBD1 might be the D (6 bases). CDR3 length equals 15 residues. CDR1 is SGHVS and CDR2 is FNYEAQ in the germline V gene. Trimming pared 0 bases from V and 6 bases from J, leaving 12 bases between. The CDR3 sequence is CASSLAQGKGNEQFF. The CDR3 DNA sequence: TGTGCCAGCAGCTTAGCGCAGGGGAAGGGCAATGAGCAGTTCTTC.

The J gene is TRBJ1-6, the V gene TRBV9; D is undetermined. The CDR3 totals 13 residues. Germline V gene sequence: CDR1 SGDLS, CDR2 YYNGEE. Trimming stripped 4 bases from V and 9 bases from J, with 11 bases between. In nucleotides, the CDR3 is TGTGCCAGCAGCCCCGTAACCGGTTCACCCCTCCACTTT. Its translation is CASSPVTGSPLHF. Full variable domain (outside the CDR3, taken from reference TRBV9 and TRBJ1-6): DSGVTQTPKHLITATGQRVTLRCSPRSGDLSVYWYQQSLDQGLQFLIQYYNGEERAKGNILERFSAQQFPDLHSELNLSSLELGDSALYFCASSPVTGSPLHFGNGTRLTVT.

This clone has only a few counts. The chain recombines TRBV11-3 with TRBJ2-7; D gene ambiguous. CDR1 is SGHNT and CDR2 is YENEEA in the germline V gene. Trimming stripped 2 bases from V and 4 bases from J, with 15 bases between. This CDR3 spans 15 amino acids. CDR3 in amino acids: CASSLWGHSDYEQYF. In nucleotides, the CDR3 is TGTGCCAGCAGCTTATGGGGTCACTCGGATTACGAGCAGTACTTC.

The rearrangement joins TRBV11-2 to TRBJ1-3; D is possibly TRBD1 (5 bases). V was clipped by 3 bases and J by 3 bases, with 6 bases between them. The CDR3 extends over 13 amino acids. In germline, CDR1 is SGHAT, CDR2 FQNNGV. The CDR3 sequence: CASSLGDGNTIYF. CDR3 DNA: TGTGCCAGCAGCTTGGGGGATGGAAACACCATATATTTT.

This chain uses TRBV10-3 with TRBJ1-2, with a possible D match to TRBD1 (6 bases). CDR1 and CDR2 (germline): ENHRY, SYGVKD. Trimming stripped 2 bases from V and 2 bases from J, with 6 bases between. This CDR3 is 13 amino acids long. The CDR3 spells CAISETGNYGYTF. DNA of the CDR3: TGTGCCATCAGTGAGACAGGGAACTATGGCTACACCTTC.

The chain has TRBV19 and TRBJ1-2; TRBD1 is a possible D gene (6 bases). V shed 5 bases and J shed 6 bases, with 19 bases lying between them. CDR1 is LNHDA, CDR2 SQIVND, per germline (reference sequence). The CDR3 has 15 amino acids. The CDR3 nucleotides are TGTGCCAGTAGTCCGGCGATGGGACAACTGGATGGCTACACCTTC. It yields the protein CASSPAMGQLDGYTF.

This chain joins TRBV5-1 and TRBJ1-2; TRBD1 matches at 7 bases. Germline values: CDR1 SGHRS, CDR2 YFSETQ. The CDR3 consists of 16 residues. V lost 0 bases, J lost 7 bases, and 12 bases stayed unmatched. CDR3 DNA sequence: TGCGCCAGCAGCTTGGGACAGGGAGGCACGGTGGGTGGCTACACCTTC. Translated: CASSLGQGGTVGGYTF.

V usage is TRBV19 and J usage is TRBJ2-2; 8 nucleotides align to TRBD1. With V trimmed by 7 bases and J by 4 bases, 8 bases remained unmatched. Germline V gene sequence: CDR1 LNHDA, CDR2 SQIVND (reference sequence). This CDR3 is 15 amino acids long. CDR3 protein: CASIGDRRPTGELFF. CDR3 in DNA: TGTGCCAGTATTGGGGACAGGAGACCCACCGGGGAGCTGTTTTTT.

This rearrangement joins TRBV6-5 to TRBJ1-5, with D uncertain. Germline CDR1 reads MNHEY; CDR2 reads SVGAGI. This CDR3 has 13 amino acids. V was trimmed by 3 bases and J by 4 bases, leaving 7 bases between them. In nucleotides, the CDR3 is TGTGCCAGCAGTTATATGGTAAATCAGCCCCAGCATTTT. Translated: CASSYMVNQPQHF.

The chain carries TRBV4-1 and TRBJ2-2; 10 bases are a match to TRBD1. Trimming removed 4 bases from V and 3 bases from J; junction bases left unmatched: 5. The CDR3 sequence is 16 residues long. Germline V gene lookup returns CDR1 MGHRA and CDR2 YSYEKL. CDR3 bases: TGCGCCAGCAGCCCAGACAGGGGGCGGGACACCGGGGAGCTGTTTTTT. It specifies CASSPDRGRDTGELFF.

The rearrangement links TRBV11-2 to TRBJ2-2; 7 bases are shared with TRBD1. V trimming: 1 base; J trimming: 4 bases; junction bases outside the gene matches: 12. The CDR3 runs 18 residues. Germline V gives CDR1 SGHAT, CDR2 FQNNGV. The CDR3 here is CASSLAPGQPTATGELFF. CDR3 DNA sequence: TGTGCCAGCAGCTTAGCGCCGGGACAGCCGACCGCCACCGGGGAGCTGTTTTTT.

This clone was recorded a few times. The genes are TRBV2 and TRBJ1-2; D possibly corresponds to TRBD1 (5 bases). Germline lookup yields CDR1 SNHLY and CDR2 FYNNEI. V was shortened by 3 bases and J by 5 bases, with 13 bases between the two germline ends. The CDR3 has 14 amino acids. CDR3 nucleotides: TGTGCCAGCAGTGAGAGGGGCAGTCTATATGGCTACACCTTC. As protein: CASSERGSLYGYTF.

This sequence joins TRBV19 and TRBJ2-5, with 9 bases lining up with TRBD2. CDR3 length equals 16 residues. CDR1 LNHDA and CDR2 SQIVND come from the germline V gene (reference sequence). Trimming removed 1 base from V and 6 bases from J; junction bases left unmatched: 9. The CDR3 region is CASSIASSGGLKTQYF. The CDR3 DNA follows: TGTGCCAGTAGTATAGCCTCGAGCGGGGGGCTTAAGACCCAGTACTTC.

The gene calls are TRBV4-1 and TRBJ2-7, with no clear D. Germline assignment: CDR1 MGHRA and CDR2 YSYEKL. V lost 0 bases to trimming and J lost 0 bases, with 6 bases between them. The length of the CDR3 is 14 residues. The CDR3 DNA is TGCGCCAGCAGCCAAGACAGGCACTCCTACGAGCAGTACTTC. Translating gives CASSQDRHSYEQYF.

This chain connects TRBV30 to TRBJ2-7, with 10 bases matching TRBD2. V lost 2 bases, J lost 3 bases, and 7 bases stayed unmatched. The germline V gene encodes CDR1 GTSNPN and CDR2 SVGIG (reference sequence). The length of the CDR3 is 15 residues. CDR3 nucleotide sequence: TGTGCCTGGAGTAGGGGGCTAGCGGGGGTCTACGAGCAGTACTTC. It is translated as CAWSRGLAGVYEQYF.

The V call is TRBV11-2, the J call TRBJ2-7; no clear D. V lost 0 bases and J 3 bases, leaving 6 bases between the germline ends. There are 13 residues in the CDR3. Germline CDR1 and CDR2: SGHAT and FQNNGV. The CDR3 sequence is CASSLDGNYEQYF. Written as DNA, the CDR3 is TGTGCCAGCAGCTTAGATGGGAACTACGAGCAGTACTTC.

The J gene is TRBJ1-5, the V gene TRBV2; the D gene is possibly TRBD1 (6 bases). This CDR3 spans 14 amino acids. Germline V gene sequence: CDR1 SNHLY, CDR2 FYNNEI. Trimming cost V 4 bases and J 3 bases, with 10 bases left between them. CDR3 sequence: CASSGQVINQPQHF. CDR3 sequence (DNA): TGTGCCAGCAGTGGACAGGTGATCAATCAGCCCCAGCATTTT.

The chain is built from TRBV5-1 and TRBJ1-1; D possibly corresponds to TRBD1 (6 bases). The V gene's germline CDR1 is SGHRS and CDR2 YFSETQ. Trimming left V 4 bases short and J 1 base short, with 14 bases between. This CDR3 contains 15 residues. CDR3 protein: CASSQVGGPNTEAFF. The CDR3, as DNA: TGCGCCAGCAGCCAAGTTGGGGGCCCGAACACTGAAGCTTTCTTT. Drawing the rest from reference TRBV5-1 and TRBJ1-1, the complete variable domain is KAGVTQTPRYLIKTRGQQVTLSCSPISGHRSVSWYQQTPGQGLQFLFEYFSETQRNKGNFPGRFSGRQFSNSRSEMNVSTLELGDSALYLCASSQVGGPNTEAFFGQGTRLTVV.

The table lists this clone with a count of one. CDR3 sequence reads: CASSAFGSADYGYTF. Here the CDR3 DNA reads TGTGCCAGCAGCGCCTTTGGGTCGGCTGACTATGGCTACACCTTC. The V call is TRBV9, the J call TRBJ1-2; D unclear. V lost 3 bases, J lost 3 bases, and 15 bases lay in between. The CDR3 extends over 15 amino acids. In germline, CDR1 is SGDLS, CDR2 YYNGEE.

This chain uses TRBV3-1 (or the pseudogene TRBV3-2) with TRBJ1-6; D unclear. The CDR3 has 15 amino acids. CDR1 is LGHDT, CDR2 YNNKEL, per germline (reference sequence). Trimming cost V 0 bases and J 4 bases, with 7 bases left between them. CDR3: CASSQDSGYNSPLHF. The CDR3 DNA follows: TGTGCCAGCAGCCAAGACAGTGGATATAATTCACCCCTCCACTTT.

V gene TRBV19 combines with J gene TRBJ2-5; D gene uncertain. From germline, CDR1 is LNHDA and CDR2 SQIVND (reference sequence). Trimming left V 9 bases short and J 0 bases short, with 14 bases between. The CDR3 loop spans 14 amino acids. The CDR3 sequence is CASSGEAYQETQYF. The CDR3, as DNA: TGTGCCAGCTCCGGAGAGGCGTACCAAGAGACCCAGTACTTC. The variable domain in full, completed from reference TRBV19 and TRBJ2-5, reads DGGITQSPKYLFRKEGQNVTLSCEQNLNHDAMYWYRQDPGQGLRLIYYSQIVNDFQKGDIAEGYSVSREKKESFPLTVTSAQKNPTAFYLCASSGEAYQETQYFGPGTRLLVL.

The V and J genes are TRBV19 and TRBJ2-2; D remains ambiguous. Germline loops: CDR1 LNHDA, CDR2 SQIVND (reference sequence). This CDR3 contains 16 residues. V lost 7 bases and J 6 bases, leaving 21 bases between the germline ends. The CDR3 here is CASTQAPGFFPGELFF. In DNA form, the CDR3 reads TGTGCCAGTACCCAAGCCCCCGGTTTTTTTCCCGGGGAGCTGTTTTTT. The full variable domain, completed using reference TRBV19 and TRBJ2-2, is DGGITQSPKYLFRKEGQNVTLSCEQNLNHDAMYWYRQDPGQGLRLIYYSQIVNDFQKGDIAEGYSVSREKKESFPLTVTSAQKNPTAFYLCASTQAPGFFPGELFFGEGSRLTVL.

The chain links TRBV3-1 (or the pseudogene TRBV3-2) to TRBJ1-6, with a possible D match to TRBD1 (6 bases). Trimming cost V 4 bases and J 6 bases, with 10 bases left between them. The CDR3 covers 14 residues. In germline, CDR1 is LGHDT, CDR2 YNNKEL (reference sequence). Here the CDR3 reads CASSRTEGNSPLHF. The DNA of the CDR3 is TGTGCCAGCAGCCGGACAGAGGGTAATTCACCCCTCCACTTT.

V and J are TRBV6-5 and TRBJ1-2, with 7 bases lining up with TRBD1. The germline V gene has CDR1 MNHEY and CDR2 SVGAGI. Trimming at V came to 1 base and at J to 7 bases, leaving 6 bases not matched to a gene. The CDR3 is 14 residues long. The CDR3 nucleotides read TGTGCCAGCAGTTACTGGAGGGGGCGAGGTGGCTACACCTTC. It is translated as CASSYWRGRGGYTF.

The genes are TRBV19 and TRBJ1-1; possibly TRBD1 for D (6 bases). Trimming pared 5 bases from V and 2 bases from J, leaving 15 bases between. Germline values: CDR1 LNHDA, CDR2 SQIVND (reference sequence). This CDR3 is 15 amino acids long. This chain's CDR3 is CASSGRDNLNTEAFF. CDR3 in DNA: TGTGCCAGTAGTGGGCGGGACAACCTAAACACTGAAGCTTTCTTT.

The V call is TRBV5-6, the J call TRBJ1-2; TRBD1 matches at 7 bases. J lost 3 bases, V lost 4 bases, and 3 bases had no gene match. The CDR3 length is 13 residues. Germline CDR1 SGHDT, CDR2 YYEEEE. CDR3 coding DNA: TGTGCCAGCAGCCCAGGGGGTTACTATGGCTACACCTTC. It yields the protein CASSPGGYYGYTF. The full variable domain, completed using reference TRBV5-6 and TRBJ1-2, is DAGVTQSPTHLIKTRGQQVTLRCSPKSGHDTVSWYQQALGQGPQFIFQYYEEEERQRGNFPDRFSGHQFPNYSSELNVNALLLGDSALYLCASSPGGYYGYTFGSGTRLTVV.

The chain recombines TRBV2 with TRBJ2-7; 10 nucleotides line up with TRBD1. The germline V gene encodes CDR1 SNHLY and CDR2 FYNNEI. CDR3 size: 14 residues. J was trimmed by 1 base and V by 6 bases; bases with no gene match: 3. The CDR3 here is CASRGDRGSYEQYF. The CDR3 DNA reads TGTGCCAGCAGGGGGGACAGGGGTTCCTACGAGCAGTACTTC.

CDR3 in amino acids: CASSKGATGGAPYEQYF. The CDR3 bases are TGTGCCAGTAGTAAGGGGGCTACAGGGGGCGCGCCCTACGAGCAGTACTTC. V usage is TRBV19 and J usage is TRBJ2-7; 9 bases agree with TRBD1. Trimming removed 4 bases from V and 2 bases from J; junction bases left unmatched: 12. The germline CDR1 and CDR2 sequences are LNHDA and SQIVND (reference sequence). The CDR3 has 17 residues.

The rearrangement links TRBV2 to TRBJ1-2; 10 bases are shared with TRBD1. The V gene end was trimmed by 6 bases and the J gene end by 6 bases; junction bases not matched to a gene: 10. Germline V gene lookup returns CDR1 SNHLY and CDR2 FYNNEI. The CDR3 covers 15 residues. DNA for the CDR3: TGTGCCAGCAGGGAGGCGACAGGGGGCAGGCATGGCTACACCTTC. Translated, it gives CASREATGGRHGYTF.

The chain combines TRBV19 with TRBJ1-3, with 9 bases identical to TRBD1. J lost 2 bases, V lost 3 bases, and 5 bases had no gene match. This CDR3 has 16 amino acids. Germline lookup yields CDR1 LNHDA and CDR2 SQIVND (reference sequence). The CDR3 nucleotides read TGTGCCAGTAGTATGCCGGGACAGGGCACTGGAAACACCATATATTTT. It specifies CASSMPGQGTGNTIYF.

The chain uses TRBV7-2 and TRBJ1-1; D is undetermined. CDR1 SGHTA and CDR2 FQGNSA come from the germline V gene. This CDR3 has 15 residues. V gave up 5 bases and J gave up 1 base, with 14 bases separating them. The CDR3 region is CASSLIEWTNTEAFF. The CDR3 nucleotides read TGTGCCAGCAGCCTAATAGAATGGACGAACACTGAAGCTTTCTTT.